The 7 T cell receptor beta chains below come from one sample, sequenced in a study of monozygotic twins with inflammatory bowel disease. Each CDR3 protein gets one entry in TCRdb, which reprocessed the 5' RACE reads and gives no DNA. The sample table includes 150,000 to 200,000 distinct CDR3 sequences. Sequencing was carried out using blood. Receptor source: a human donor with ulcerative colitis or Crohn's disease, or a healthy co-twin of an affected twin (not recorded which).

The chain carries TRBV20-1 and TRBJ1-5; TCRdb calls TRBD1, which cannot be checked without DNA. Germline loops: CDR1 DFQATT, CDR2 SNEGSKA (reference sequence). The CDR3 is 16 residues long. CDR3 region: CSASLFDRGARQPQHF.

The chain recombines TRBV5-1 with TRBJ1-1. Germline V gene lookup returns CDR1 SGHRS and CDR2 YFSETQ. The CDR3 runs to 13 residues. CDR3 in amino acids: CASSLKEGSEAFF. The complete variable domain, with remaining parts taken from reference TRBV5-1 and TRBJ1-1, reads KAGVTQTPRYLIKTRGQQVTLSCSPISGHRSVSWYQQTPGQGLQFLFEYFSETQRNKGNFPGRFSGRQFSNSRSEMNVSTLELGDSALYLCASSLKEGSEAFFGQGTRLTVV.

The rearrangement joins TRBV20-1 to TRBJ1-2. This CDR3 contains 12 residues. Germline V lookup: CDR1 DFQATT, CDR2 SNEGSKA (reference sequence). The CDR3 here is CSASQYNYGYTF.

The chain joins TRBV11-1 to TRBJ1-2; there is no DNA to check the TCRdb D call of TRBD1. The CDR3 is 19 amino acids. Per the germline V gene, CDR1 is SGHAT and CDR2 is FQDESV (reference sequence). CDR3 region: CASSLSEQSDRVNNYGYTF.

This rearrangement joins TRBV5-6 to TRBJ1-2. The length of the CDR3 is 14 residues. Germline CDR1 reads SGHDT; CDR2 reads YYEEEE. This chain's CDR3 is CASSALGLDYGYTF.

The CDR3 protein is CASSGGQGGNTEAFF. The V call is TRBV5-6, the J call TRBJ1-1; without DNA, the TCRdb call of TRBD1 cannot be checked. The CDR3 totals 15 residues. CDR1 and CDR2 from the germline V gene are SGHDT and YYEEEE.

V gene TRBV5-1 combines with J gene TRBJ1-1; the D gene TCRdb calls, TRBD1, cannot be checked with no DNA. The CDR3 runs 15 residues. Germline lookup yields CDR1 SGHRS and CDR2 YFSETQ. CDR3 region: CASSWGTGLNTEAFF.